This T cell receptor beta chain emerged from a study of naive and memory T cell subsets. Overall study results and limits: TCR abundance followed a power law differing between naive and memory subsets. A few larger clonotypes appeared in naive repertoires, especially CD8, possibly memory cells re-expressing CD45RA. Gini index rose across naive, CM, EM and EMRA in CD4 and CD8. RNA-based TCR counts may shift with T cell activation and differentiation.

V dropped 5 bases and J dropped 9; count of bases not matched to a gene: 7. CDR3 size: 14 residues. CDR1 and CDR2 (germline): SNHLY, FYNNEI. Both TRBC1 and TRBC2 were covered by a beta constant-region primer of two equimolar oligonucleotides. The ligated cDNA underwent four PCR rounds using SP2 and nested alpha and beta constant-region primers. One entry per CDR3 protein, called by TCRdb with MiXCR from the UMI-ligation and nested PCR reads. Among about 100,000 distinct CDR3 sequences listed, more than 14% were seen once. Four subsets defined by CD45RA and CD27 were sorted after CD3, CD4, CD8 and live/dead staining. This clonotype was counted only a few times. The antigen is undetermined.

Sequencing input: naive CD8+ T cells from blood. The chain uses TRBV2 and TRBJ2-4, with 10 bases lining up with TRBD1. This clonotype was sampled from a human donor in good health. The chain's CDR3 is CASSTGTGVRIQYF. CDR3 bases: TGTGCCAGCAGTACCGGGACAGGGGTTCGCATTCAGTACTTC. Complete variable domain (other parts from reference TRBV2 and TRBJ2-4): EPEVTQTPSHQVTQMGQEVILRCVPISNHLYFYWYRQILGQKVEFLVSFYNNEISEKSEIFDDQFSVERPDGSNFTLKIRSTKLEDSAMYFCASSTGTGVRIQYFGAGTRLSVL.